This TCR beta chain appears in the sequencing data of a study of T cells in Graves' hyperthyroidism and ophthalmopathy. There were TCR beta CDR3 regions amplified from RNA transcripts. Researchers ran a first-round RT-PCR on the TCR CDR3 using the HTBI primer set. TCRdb analysed the multiplex PCR reads with MiXCR anew, one entry per CDR3 protein. The sample lists over 450,000 distinct CDR3 sequences, 17% occurring once. CDR1 SGHAT and CDR2 FQNNGV come from the germline V gene. The V gene lost 6 bases and the J gene lost 6 bases, with 21 bases spanning the gap. CDR3 length: 16 amino acids. Exclusions: uncontrolled infection, other autoimmune disease, pregnancy, lactation.

The rearrangement joins TRBV11-2 to TRBJ2-1; possibly TRBD1 or TRBD2 for D (6 bases each). The sample was blood. This clonotype was obtained from a woman aged 18-29 years with Graves' ophthalmopathy. In nucleotides, the CDR3 is TGTGCCAGCAGATCTTTAAGGGGGGCCTCCCTCAATGAGCAGTTCTTC. This codes for CASRSLRGASLNEQFF.